A selection of T cell receptor beta chains follows, all from one sample in a study of blood T cell repertoires in COVID-19. Data came from immunoSEQ multiplex PCR; TCRdb stores just in-frame clones and leaves some out. The sample carries 150,000 to 200,000 clones, roughly 87% recorded once. Specimen: PBMCs or T cells enriched from blood (not recorded which). These receptors were collected from a woman in her 30s who had recovered from COVID-19. Each CDR3 is given with its conserved first and last residue. D genes are given only for firm matches. Size tells how often a clone was seen (once, few, many) or the class of an expanded clone, and some rows leave it out.

J,V,size,D,CDR3,DNA
TRBJ2-5,TRBV2,NA,TRBD1,CATYLRTGRVETQYF,TGTGCCACTTACCTTCGGACAGGGCGGGTGGAGACCCAGTACTTC
TRBJ1-1,TRBV19,NA,NA,CASRLGGKAFF,TGTGCCAGTAGATTGGGGGGAAAAGCTTTCTTT
TRBJ1-4,TRBV5-1,medium-sized,NA,CASSLGAATNEKLFF,TGCGCCAGCAGCTTGGGAGCGGCAACTAATGAAAAACTGTTTTTT
TRBJ2-6,TRBV9,once,TRBD1,CASSSSGTGYDGANVLTF,TGTGCCAGCAGCTCCTCCGGGACAGGGTATGATGGGGCCAACGTCCTGACTTTC
TRBJ2-2,TRBV2,NA,TRBD1,CASSEATGLNTGELFF,TGTGCCAGCAGTGAAGCGACAGGGTTGAACACCGGGGAGCTGTTTTTT
TRBJ2-1,TRBV11-2,NA,TRBD2,CASSPGLAAYNEQFF,TGTGCCAGCAGCCCAGGACTAGCGGCTTACAATGAGCAGTTCTTC
TRBJ1-3,TRBV6-2/TRBV6-3,few,TRBD1,CASSNGQEGNTIYF,TGTGCCAGCAGTAACGGACAGGAAGGAAACACCATATATTTT
TRBJ2-7,TRBV5-1,NA,NA,CASSLVGSKEGYEQYF,TGCGCCAGCAGCTTGGTAGGTAGCAAGGAGGGATACGAGCAGTACTTC
TRBJ2-2,TRBV5-6,NA,NA,CASSLGGFTGELFF,TGTGCCAGCAGCTTGGGAGGCTTCACCGGGGAGCTGTTTTTT
TRBJ2-3,TRBV24-1,NA,TRBD1,CATSDSGTGNTDTQYF,TGTGCCACCAGTGACTCTGGGACAGGGAACACAGATACGCAGTATTTT
TRBJ2-7,TRBV29-1,few,TRBD2,CSVGRGGDEQYF,TGCAGCGTGGGACGGGGGGGGGACGAGCAGTACTTC
TRBJ1-5,TRBV19,NA,NA,CASSFPTDTGRPQHF,TGTGCCAGTAGTTTCCCAACCGATACAGGGCGGCCCCAGCATTTT
TRBJ2-7,TRBV3-1/TRBV3-2,NA,NA,CASSQALGATYEQYF,TGTGCCAGCAGCCAAGCGCTGGGGGCCACCTACGAGCAGTACTTC
TRBJ2-7,TRBV19,NA,TRBD1,CATRRGLYEQYF,TGTGCAACTCGCAGGGGGCTCTACGAGCAGTACTTC